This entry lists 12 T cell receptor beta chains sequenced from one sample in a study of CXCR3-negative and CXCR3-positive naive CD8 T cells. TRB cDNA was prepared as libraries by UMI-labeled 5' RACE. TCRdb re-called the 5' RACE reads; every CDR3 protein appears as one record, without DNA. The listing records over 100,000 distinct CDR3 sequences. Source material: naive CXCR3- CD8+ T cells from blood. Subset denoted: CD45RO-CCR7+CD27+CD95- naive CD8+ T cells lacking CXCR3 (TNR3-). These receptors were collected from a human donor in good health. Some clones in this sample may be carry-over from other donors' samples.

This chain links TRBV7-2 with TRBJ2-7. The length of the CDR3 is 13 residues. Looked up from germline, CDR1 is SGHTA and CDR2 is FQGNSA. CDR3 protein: CASSYDLLGEQYF.

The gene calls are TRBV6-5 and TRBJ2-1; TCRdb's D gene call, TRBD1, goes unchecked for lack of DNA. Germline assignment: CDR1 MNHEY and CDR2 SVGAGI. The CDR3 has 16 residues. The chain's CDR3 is CASIGGSWSSYNEQFF.

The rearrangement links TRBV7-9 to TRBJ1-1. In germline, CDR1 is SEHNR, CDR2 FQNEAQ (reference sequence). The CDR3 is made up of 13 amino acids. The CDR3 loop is CASSWEVSTEAFF.

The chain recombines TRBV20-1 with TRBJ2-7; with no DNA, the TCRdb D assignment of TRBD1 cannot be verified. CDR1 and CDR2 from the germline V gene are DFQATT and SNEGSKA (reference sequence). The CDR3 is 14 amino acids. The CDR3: CSASTSGGVYEQYF.

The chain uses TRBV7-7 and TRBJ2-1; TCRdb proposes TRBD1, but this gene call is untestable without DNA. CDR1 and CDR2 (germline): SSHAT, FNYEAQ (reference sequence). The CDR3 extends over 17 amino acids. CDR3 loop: CASSLGGDRYVYNEQFF.

CDR3 protein: CASSLLRTPSSGNTIYF. The gene calls are TRBV6-5 and TRBJ1-3. The V gene's germline CDR1 is MNHEY and CDR2 SVGAGI. This CDR3 region has 17 residues.

The CDR3 here is CATSRRVQGADEQYF. The rearrangement joins TRBV15 to TRBJ2-7; TCRdb's D gene call, TRBD1, goes unchecked for lack of DNA. The CDR3 has 15 amino acids. Germline-derived CDR1 and CDR2 are LNHNV and YYDKDF (reference sequence). Filled out from reference TRBV15 and TRBJ2-7, the complete variable domain reads DAMVIQNPRYQVTQFGKPVTLSCSQTLNHNVMYWYQQKSSQAPKLLFHYYDKDFNNEADTPDNFQSRRPNTSFCFLDIRSPGLGDTAMYLCATSRRVQGADEQYFGPGTRLTVT.

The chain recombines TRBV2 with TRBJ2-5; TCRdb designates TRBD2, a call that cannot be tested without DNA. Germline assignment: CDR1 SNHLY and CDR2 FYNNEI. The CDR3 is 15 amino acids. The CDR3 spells CASIKAPGLQETQYF.

The CDR3 sequence: CASSQATTGFGSSYNSPLHF. The chain has TRBV14 and TRBJ1-6; TCRdb gives TRBD1 as the D gene, but with no DNA this cannot be confirmed. The germline V gene encodes CDR1 SGHDN and CDR2 FVKESK. This CDR3 contains 20 residues.

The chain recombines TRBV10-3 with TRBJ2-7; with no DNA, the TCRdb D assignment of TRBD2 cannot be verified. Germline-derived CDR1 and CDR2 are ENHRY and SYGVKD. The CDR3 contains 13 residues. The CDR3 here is CAIQDGGSYEQYF.

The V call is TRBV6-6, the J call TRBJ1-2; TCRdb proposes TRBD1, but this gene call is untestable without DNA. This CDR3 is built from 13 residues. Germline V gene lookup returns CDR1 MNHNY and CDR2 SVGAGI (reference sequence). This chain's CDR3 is CASGSGINYGYTF.

The CDR3 here is CASSLEDSNEKLFF. The chain joins TRBV5-1 to TRBJ1-4; TCRdb outputs TRBD1, but without DNA this stays unchecked. The CDR3 consists of 14 residues. Germline CDR1 is SGHRS and CDR2 is YFSETQ.